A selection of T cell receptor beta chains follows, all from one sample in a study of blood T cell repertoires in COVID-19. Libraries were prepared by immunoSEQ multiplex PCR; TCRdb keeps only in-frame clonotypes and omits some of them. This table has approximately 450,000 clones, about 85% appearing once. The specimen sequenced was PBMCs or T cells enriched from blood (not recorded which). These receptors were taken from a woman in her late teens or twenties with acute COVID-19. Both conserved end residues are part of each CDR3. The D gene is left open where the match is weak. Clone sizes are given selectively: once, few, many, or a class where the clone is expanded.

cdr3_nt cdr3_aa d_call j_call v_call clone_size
TGTGCCAGCCTGACAGGGGGCGTGGGCAATGAGCAGTTCTTC CASLTGGVGNEQFF TRBD1 TRBJ2-1 TRBV2 .
TGTGCCAGCAGTGAACTGGGGGCCCCTAATGAAAAACTGTTTTTT CASSELGAPNEKLFF . TRBJ1-4 TRBV2 few
TGTGCCAGCAGCCAAGTGCGTAATTCACCCCTCCACTTT CASSQVRNSPLHF . TRBJ1-6 TRBV14 few
TGTGCCAGCAGTGGTCCTCTAGCGGGAGGGCCTAATGAGCAGTTCTTC CASSGPLAGGPNEQFF TRBD2 TRBJ2-1 TRBV2 .
TGTGCCAGCAGCTTAGGGACAGGGGGTCCCTACGAGCAGTACTTC CASSLGTGGPYEQYF TRBD1 TRBJ2-7 TRBV11-2 .
TGTGCCAGCAGTTACGGCAGGGGGCGGACCGGGGAGCTGTTTTTT CASSYGRGRTGELFF TRBD1 TRBJ2-2 TRBV27 .
TGTGCCAGCAGCCAATTTGGGGGGGCCGGCACTGAAGCTTTCTTT CASSQFGGAGTEAFF . TRBJ1-1 TRBV3-1/TRBV3-2 .
TGTGCCAGCAGCTTGGGTCTCGTCTTAAACAACCAACTAATGCAGGGAAAACTGTTTTTT CASSLGLVLNNQLMQGKLFF . TRBJ1-4 TRBV5-5 few
TGTGCCAGCAGTTTTCCGGGTTCACCCCTCCACTTT CASSFPGSPLHF . TRBJ1-6 TRBV12-3/TRBV12-4 .
TGCGCCAGCAGTGAGTCGAAAGGCGGGAGGGAATGGGATGAGCAGTTCTTC CASSESKGGREWDEQFF TRBD2 TRBJ2-1 TRBV10-1 .
TGTGCCAGCAGCCCCGTAAGGGCAGGGCACTTC CASSPVRAGHF . TRBJ2-4 TRBV27 .
TGTGCCAGCAGTTCCTCGACAGGTAGTGACATTCAGTACTTC CASSSSTGSDIQYF . TRBJ2-4 TRBV6-5 once
TGTGCCAGCAGTGAGACTGGCCAAACCTACGAGCAGTACTTC CASSETGQTYEQYF . TRBJ2-7 TRBV6-4 .
TGTGCCAGCAGCAAGGGACTAGCGGGAGAGGAGACCCAGTACTTC CASSKGLAGEETQYF TRBD2 TRBJ2-5 TRBV5-4 .
TGTGCCACCAGTGATGGGACACCTCTTATTGCCTACGAGCAGTACTTC CATSDGTPLIAYEQYF . TRBJ2-7 TRBV24-1 .
TGTGCCAGCAGCGCCCGGACTAGCGGGGGGCCCGGGGCCGCAGATACGCAGTATTTT CASSARTSGGPGAADTQYF TRBD2 TRBJ2-3 TRBV7-9 .
TGTGCCAGCAACCTACTGGGCGGGGGGCTTGGAAACACCATATATTTT CASNLLGGGLGNTIYF . TRBJ1-3 TRBV3-1/TRBV3-2 .
TGTGCCAGCAGGGTTGGACAGGGCAACTATGGCTACACCTTC CASRVGQGNYGYTF TRBD1 TRBJ1-2 TRBV2 once
TGTGCCAGCAGCCAGGGACAGGGGGGTACGCAGTATTTT CASSQGQGGTQYF TRBD1 TRBJ2-3 TRBV3-1/TRBV3-2 .
TGTGCCAGTAGTAAGGGGGGGGACAGGGTGTTTCAGCCCCAGCATTTT CASSKGGDRVFQPQHF TRBD1 TRBJ1-5 TRBV19 .
TGTGCCAGCAGCCCCGACAGGGGAGTTTATCAGCCCCAGCATTTT CASSPDRGVYQPQHF TRBD1 TRBJ1-5 TRBV28 .
TGTGCCAGCAGGCCTCTTAGCGGGAGTACAGATACGCAGTATTTT CASRPLSGSTDTQYF TRBD2 TRBJ2-3 TRBV11-2 .
TGCGCCAGCAGCCAAGCGAGTGAAGTCTACGAGCAGTACTTC CASSQASEVYEQYF . TRBJ2-7 TRBV4-1 .
TGTGCCAGCAGCTCCGGCGGGAATCAACTGTTTTTT CASSSGGNQLFF . TRBJ1-4 TRBV5-4 .
TGTGCCAGCAGTCCCGGGACTAGTGGCTACACCTTC CASSPGTSGYTF . TRBJ1-2 TRBV28 .
TGTGCCAGCAGTTACTCGGGACAGAACAATGAGCAGTTCTTC CASSYSGQNNEQFF TRBD1 TRBJ2-1 TRBV6-5 .
TGCAGTGCTACAGGGCCTCTTGGCTACACCTTC CSATGPLGYTF . TRBJ1-2 TRBV20-1 once
TGTGCCAGTAGTGGCCGGCAGGGGACAGGGAATGAAAAACTGTTTTTT CASSGRQGTGNEKLFF TRBD1 TRBJ1-4 TRBV19 .
TGTGCCAGCAGACCGGGACTAGCGGGACAGTTCTTC CASRPGLAGQFF TRBD2 TRBJ2-1 TRBV2 .
TGTGCCAGCAGTTTCCCCCGGACAGGTGGGTTAGATCAGCCCCAGCATTTT CASSFPRTGGLDQPQHF TRBD1 TRBJ1-5 TRBV28 .
TGTGCCAGCAGCTCACTAGCGGGGAACACAGATACGCAGTATTTT CASSSLAGNTDTQYF TRBD2 TRBJ2-3 TRBV7-3 .
TGCGCCAGCAGCCCCGAGGCAGGGGGCTATGCCGGGGAGCTGTTTTTT CASSPEAGGYAGELFF TRBD1 TRBJ2-2 TRBV5-1 .
TGTGCCAGTAGTCTTTTTGAAAAACTGTTTTTT CASSLFEKLFF . TRBJ1-4 TRBV19 .
TGTGCCTGGAGTGTAGTCGGGGATACGCAGTATTTT CAWSVVGDTQYF . TRBJ2-3 TRBV30 .
TGTGCCAGCAGCTTAAACGATGCAGCGAACACCGGGGAGCTGTTTTTT CASSLNDAANTGELFF . TRBJ2-2 TRBV7-6 .
TGCGCCAGCAGCCGGGGGGGCTCTGGAAACACCATATATTTT CASSRGGSGNTIYF . TRBJ1-3 TRBV4-3 .
TGTGCCAGTAGTGAACAGGGATCCGATGGCTACACCTTC CASSEQGSDGYTF . TRBJ1-2 TRBV19 once
TGTGCCAGCAGCCCGACAGAAAACACTGAAGCTTTCTTT CASSPTENTEAFF . TRBJ1-1 TRBV9 .
TGTGCCAGCAGCTTTGTAGATATCGGGTACAATGAGCAGTTCTTC CASSFVDIGYNEQFF . TRBJ2-1 TRBV5-5 .
TGCGCCAGCAGCTCGGAGGGGTCGGGGGAGCAGTTCTTC CASSSEGSGEQFF . TRBJ2-1 TRBV5-1 .
TGTGCCAGTAGTATAGCCGGACAGGGGGCCCCAGATACGCAGTATTTT CASSIAGQGAPDTQYF TRBD1 TRBJ2-3 TRBV19 .
TGTGCCAGCAGCTTAGATCGCGGGCCCGTGCAGTACTTC CASSLDRGPVQYF . TRBJ2-7 TRBV11-2 .